Reported below is one TCR beta chain. Primers included in the PCR were 60 Vbeta and 13 Jbeta primers. The method was immunoSEQ multiplex PCR; TCRdb's version includes in-frame clones alone and lacks a portion of them. Found here are about 190,000 clones, approximately 88% of them singletons; the top ten hold about 2.6%. This specimen comes from a study of cytomegalovirus exposure and HLA in healthy donors. Study-wide background: Among the 398 genotyped donors, approximately 81% were placed in the Caucasian-associated ancestry cluster.

CDR3 length equals 15 residues. The trim removed 4 bases at V and 4 bases at J, leaving 8 bases unmatched. Germline values: CDR1 SGHRS, CDR2 YFSETQ. The receptor was derived from a woman aged 45-65 years in good health and CMV-seropositive. The rearrangement joins TRBV5-1 to TRBJ2-5, with 9 bases aligning to TRBD2. Material for sequencing was PBMCs. The CDR3 protein is CASSIRLAEGETQYF. In nucleotides, the CDR3 is TGCGCCAGCAGCATTCGACTAGCGGAGGGAGAGACCCAGTACTTC.